The 15 T cell receptor beta chains given below trace back to one sample, sequenced in a study of shared clonotypes between healthy human individuals. TCRdb's table, derived via immunoSEQ multiplex PCR, lists solely in-frame clones and lacks some. The table records roughly 2.4 million clones, roughly 95% of them present only once. The sample consisted of naive CD4+ T cells sorted from blood. Described subset: CD45RA+ positively selected. These receptors were collected from a young man in good health.

The chain links TRBV28 to TRBJ2-1; 10 positions match TRBD1. Germline CDR1 and CDR2: MDHEN and SYDVKM. V dropped 5 bases and J dropped 0; count of bases not matched to a gene: 19. The CDR3 runs 21 residues. CDR3 residues: CASSPIGKGQGPRSSYNEQFF. CDR3 bases: TGTGCCAGCAGTCCGATAGGGAAGGGACAGGGGCCCCGCAGCTCCTACAATGAGCAGTTCTTC.

The J gene is TRBJ1-2, the V gene TRBV19; the D gene is possibly TRBD1 (5 bases). CDR3 length: 13 amino acids. The germline V and J ends were trimmed by 3 bases and 6 bases, with 11 bases remaining between them. Germline CDR1 LNHDA, CDR2 SQIVND (reference sequence). The CDR3 coding sequence is TGTGCCAGTAGTATTAATAAGGGGAATGGCTACACCTTC. It yields the protein CASSINKGNGYTF. Full variable domain (missing parts from reference TRBV19 and TRBJ1-2): DGGITQSPKYLFRKEGQNVTLSCEQNLNHDAMYWYRQDPGQGLRLIYYSQIVNDFQKGDIAEGYSVSREKKESFPLTVTSAQKNPTAFYLCASSINKGNGYTFGSGTRLTVV.

In the case of this clone: One junction end disagrees with the germline gene, perhaps due to a read error. The CDR3 loop is CASCERQGNTIYF. CDR3 nucleotides: TGTGCCAGCTGTGAGAGGCAAGGAAACACCATATATTTT. This chain connects TRBV6-1 to TRBJ1-3; D not resolved. Germline assignment: CDR1 MNHNS and CDR2 SASEGT. The CDR3 loop spans 13 amino acids.

This chain uses TRBV6-1 with TRBJ2-3; a weak D match, TRBD2 (7 bases). There are 17 residues in the CDR3. CDR1 and CDR2 from the germline V gene are MNHNS and SASEGT. Trimming pared 2 bases from V and 3 bases from J, leaving 18 bases between. This CDR3 reads CASSERRGPGNTDTQYF. The CDR3 DNA sequence: TGTGCCAGCAGTGAACGGCGGGGGCCAGGGAATACAGATACGCAGTATTTT.

V usage is TRBV2 and J usage is TRBJ1-1; D call uncertain. CDR3 length: 14 residues. In germline, CDR1 is SNHLY, CDR2 FYNNEI. Trimming cost V 1 base and J 5 bases, with 11 bases left between them. Here the CDR3 DNA reads TGTGCCAGCAGTGAAGGGTTGAGTGGTACTGAAGCTTTCTTT. Its translation: CASSEGLSGTEAFF.

This chain uses TRBV18 with TRBJ1-1; D call uncertain. Per the germline V gene, CDR1 is KGHSH and CDR2 is LQKENI. The V end was cut by 3 bases, the J end by 0 bases, with 5 bases between. This CDR3 spans 13 amino acids. CDR3 nucleotides: TGTGCCAGCTCACCGACCTTGAACACTGAAGCTTTCTTT. The encoded protein is CASSPTLNTEAFF. The full variable domain, in which reference TRBV18 and TRBJ1-1 provide the parts outside the CDR3, is NAGVMQNPRHLVRRRGQEARLRCSPMKGHSHVYWYRQLPEEGLKFMVYLQKENIIDESGMPKERFSAEFPKEGPSILRIQQVVRGDSAAYFCASSPTLNTEAFFGQGTRLTVV.

The chain combines TRBV28 with TRBJ1-1; D might be TRBD1 (6 bases). Germline CDR1 and CDR2: MDHEN and SYDVKM. Trimming took off 7 bases at V and 4 bases at J, with 22 bases between the two ends. The CDR3 has 16 residues. The CDR3 loop is CASTPVGQRMVTEAFF. Written as DNA, the CDR3 is TGTGCCAGCACCCCAGTGGGACAAAGGATGGTCACTGAAGCTTTCTTT.

V is TRBV6-5 and J is TRBJ1-1; D remains ambiguous. With 8 bases removed from V and 1 base from J, the gap between germline ends came to 5 bases. The CDR3 spans 11 residues. Germline V gene data show CDR1 as MNHEY and CDR2 as SVGAGI. CDR3 loop: CASYSNTEAFF. The CDR3 nucleotides are TGTGCCAGCTACTCGAACACTGAAGCTTTCTTT.

The CDR3 region is CASSYGGASYTF. In nucleotides, the CDR3 is TGTGCCAGCAGTTACGGAGGGGCTAGCTACACCTTC. V usage is TRBV6-6 and J usage is TRBJ1-2, with D perhaps matching TRBD1 (5 bases). From germline, CDR1 is MNHNY and CDR2 SVGAGI (reference sequence). This CDR3 comprises 12 residues. The V end was cut by 2 bases, the J end by 9 bases, with 10 bases between.

In this sample, this clone turned up once. This specimen includes other DNA sequences encoding the same CDR3. The chain employs TRBV9 and TRBJ2-3; TRBD2 matches 7 bases. V lost 4 bases to trimming and J lost 4 bases; unmatched junction nucleotides: 3. Germline assignment: CDR1 SGDLS and CDR2 YYNGEE. CDR3 length: 13 amino acids. CDR3 DNA: TGTGCCAGCAGCCCCCGGGGGGCAGATACGCAGTATTTT. This encodes CASSPRGADTQYF.

The V gene is TRBV11-2, the J gene TRBJ1-4; tentative D call: TRBD1 (6 bases). The CDR3 is 15 residues long. In germline, CDR1 is SGHAT, CDR2 FQNNGV. V lost 1 base and J 7 bases, leaving 13 bases between the germline ends. The CDR3 spells CASSLAGGFGEKLFF. CDR3 sequence (DNA): TGTGCCAGCAGCTTAGCCGGGGGCTTCGGTGAAAAACTGTTTTTT.

The chain recombines TRBV30 with TRBJ2-1, with D possibly being TRBD1 (6 bases). Germline V gene data show CDR1 as GTSNPN and CDR2 as SVGIG (reference sequence). This CDR3 comprises 15 residues. The germline V and J ends were trimmed by 5 bases and 7 bases, with 21 bases remaining between them. In DNA, the CDR3 is TGTGCCTGGGGGGTTGGGGACAAGGGAGTTAATGAGCAGTTCTTC. It encodes CAWGVGDKGVNEQFF.

The chain links TRBV5-6 to TRBJ1-1, with TRBD1 matching 9 bases. This CDR3 contains 16 residues. The V gene end was trimmed by 4 bases and the J gene end by 0 bases; junction bases not matched to a gene: 7. Germline loops: CDR1 SGHDT, CDR2 YYEEEE. The CDR3 reads CASSDADRGLNTEAFF. For the CDR3, the DNA is TGTGCCAGCAGCGATGCGGACAGGGGTTTGAACACTGAAGCTTTCTTT. The full variable domain, its missing parts supplied by reference TRBV5-6 and TRBJ1-1, is DAGVTQSPTHLIKTRGQQVTLRCSPKSGHDTVSWYQQALGQGPQFIFQYYEEEERQRGNFPDRFSGHQFPNYSSELNVNALLLGDSALYLCASSDADRGLNTEAFFGQGTRLTVV.

The V and J genes are TRBV9 and TRBJ1-2; tentatively, D is TRBD1 (6 bases). The length of the CDR3 is 14 residues. Germline V gene data show CDR1 as SGDLS and CDR2 as YYNGEE. V lost 0 bases, J lost 4 bases, and 10 bases lay in between. The CDR3 reads CASSVALDSYGYTF. The DNA for the CDR3 is TGTGCCAGCAGCGTAGCTTTGGACAGCTATGGCTACACCTTC.

The DNA for the CDR3 is TGTGCCAGCAGCTTAAATTCCCTCACAGATACGCAGTATTTT. Translation: CASSLNSLTDTQYF. The chain joins TRBV7-2 to TRBJ2-3; no definite D call. Looked up from germline, CDR1 is SGHTA and CDR2 is FQGNSA. V lost 2 bases and J 2 bases, leaving 8 bases between the germline ends. The CDR3 has 14 residues.